Here is one T cell receptor beta chain with its context. Its specificity is unknown. This record comes from a study of cytomegalovirus exposure and HLA in healthy donors. The PCR made use of 60 Vbeta and 13 Jbeta primers. Clones were sequenced by immunoSEQ multiplex PCR, and TCRdb holds only the in-frame ones, with some missing. The data show some 160,000 clones, around four fifths seen once. Whole-study results and caveats: Reported findings show TCR beta sequences accurately forecast HLA-A and HLA-B alleles in most subjects. Being indistinguishable, some V segments were excluded, TRBV6-2 and TRBV6-3 among them.

V was clipped by 2 bases and J by 0 bases; unmatched bases: 6. Per the germline V gene, CDR1 is SGHRS and CDR2 is YFSETQ. This CDR3 spans 18 amino acids. The rearrangement joins TRBV5-1 to TRBJ2-1; 12 nucleotides match TRBD2. This receptor was identified in a man aged 18 to 29 in good health and CMV-seronegative. What was sequenced was PBMCs. The CDR3: CASSFTSGRSFSYNEQFF. CDR3 DNA sequence: TGCGCCAGCAGCTTTACTAGCGGGAGGTCTTTCTCCTACAATGAGCAGTTCTTC.